A selection of T cell receptor beta chains follows, all from one sample in a study of blood T cell repertoires in COVID-19. TCRdb's copy holds only in-frame clones and misses some; the assay was immunoSEQ multiplex PCR. The data show about 170,000 clones, 84% seen once. The sequenced sample consisted of peripheral blood. These receptors came from a man in his forties who had recovered from COVID-19. CDR3s include the opening cysteine and the closing phenylalanine or tryptophan. The D gene is left open where the match is weak. Expanded clones get a size class; other rows say once, few or many, or leave the size out.

D gene: NA; V gene: TRBV9; J gene: TRBJ1-3; clone size: NA; CDR3 DNA: TGTGCCAGCAGCGTAGATCAACGCGGCGGCTCTGGAAACACCATATATTTT; CDR3 protein: CASSVDQRGGSGNTIYF
D gene: NA; V gene: TRBV6-5; J gene: TRBJ1-1; clone size: NA; CDR3 DNA: TGTGCCAGCACTTACGTCCGGGGGGATCCTGAAGCTTTCTTT; CDR3 protein: CASTYVRGDPEAFF
D gene: TRBD2; V gene: TRBV5-4; J gene: TRBJ2-2; clone size: NA; CDR3 DNA: TGTGCCAGCAGCTCCTGGACTAGCGGGAACACCGGGGAGCTGTTTTTT; CDR3 protein: CASSSWTSGNTGELFF
D gene: TRBD1; V gene: TRBV7-3; J gene: TRBJ1-2; clone size: NA; CDR3 DNA: TGTGCCAGCAGCTTAAGTGGGACAGGGATCTATGGCTACACCTTC; CDR3 protein: CASSLSGTGIYGYTF
D gene: NA; V gene: TRBV2; J gene: TRBJ2-7; clone size: NA; CDR3 DNA: TGTGCCAGCAGTTCGACCGGGATGGAGCAGTACTTC; CDR3 protein: CASSSTGMEQYF
D gene: NA; V gene: TRBV11-2; J gene: TRBJ1-1; clone size: NA; CDR3 DNA: TGTGCCAGCAGCTTAGGACTGCAAGCTTTCTTT; CDR3 protein: CASSLGLQAFF
D gene: TRBD2; V gene: TRBV2; J gene: TRBJ2-1; clone size: NA; CDR3 DNA: TGTGCCAGCATGGGACGGGGGGGCAATGAGCAGTTCTTC; CDR3 protein: CASMGRGGNEQFF
D gene: TRBD2; V gene: TRBV15; J gene: TRBJ2-2; clone size: once; CDR3 DNA: TGTGCCACCAGTCGTATTAGCGGGTTAACCGGGGAGCTGTTTTTT; CDR3 protein: CATSRISGLTGELFF
D gene: TRBD2; V gene: TRBV9; J gene: TRBJ2-5; clone size: few; CDR3 DNA: TGTGCCAGCAGCGGAACTAGCGGGGGCCAAGAGACCCAGTACTTC; CDR3 protein: CASSGTSGGQETQYF
D gene: TRBD1; V gene: TRBV11-3; J gene: TRBJ2-2; clone size: NA; CDR3 DNA: TGTGCCAGCAGCCCGGGACAGGGGAACACCGGGGAGCTGTTTTTT; CDR3 protein: CASSPGQGNTGELFF
D gene: TRBD1; V gene: TRBV29-1; J gene: TRBJ2-1; clone size: NA; CDR3 DNA: TGCAGCGTTTGTGACAGGGTGGGAAATGAGCAGTTCTTC; CDR3 protein: CSVCDRVGNEQFF
D gene: NA; V gene: TRBV5-6; J gene: TRBJ2-5; clone size: NA; CDR3 DNA: TGTGCCAGCAGCATGACAGCGACCGTAGGGGAGACCCAGTACTTC; CDR3 protein: CASSMTATVGETQYF
D gene: NA; V gene: TRBV12-3/TRBV12-4; J gene: TRBJ1-5; clone size: NA; CDR3 DNA: TGTGCCAGCAGGTACAGAGCCAATCAGCCCCAGCATTTT; CDR3 protein: CASRYRANQPQHF
D gene: NA; V gene: TRBV27; J gene: TRBJ2-7; clone size: NA; CDR3 DNA: TGTGCCAGCAGTTTAAACGGGAAGGAGCAGTACTTC; CDR3 protein: CASSLNGKEQYF